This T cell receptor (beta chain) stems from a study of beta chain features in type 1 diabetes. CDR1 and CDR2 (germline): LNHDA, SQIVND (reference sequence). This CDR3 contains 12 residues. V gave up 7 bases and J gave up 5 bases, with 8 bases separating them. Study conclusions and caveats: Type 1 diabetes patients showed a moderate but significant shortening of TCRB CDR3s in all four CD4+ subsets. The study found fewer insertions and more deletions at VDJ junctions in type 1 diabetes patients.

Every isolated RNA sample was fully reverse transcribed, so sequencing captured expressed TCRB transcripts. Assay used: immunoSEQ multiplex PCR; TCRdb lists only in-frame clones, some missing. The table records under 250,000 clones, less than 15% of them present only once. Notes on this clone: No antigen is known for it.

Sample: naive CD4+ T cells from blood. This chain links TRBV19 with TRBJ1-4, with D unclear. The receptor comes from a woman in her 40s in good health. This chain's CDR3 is CASKLENEKLFF. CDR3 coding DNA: TGTGCCAGTAAGTTGGAGAATGAAAAACTGTTTTTT.